Listed below are T cell receptor beta chains from one sample, sequenced in a study of immune evolution from preneoplasia to lung adenocarcinoma. Repertoires were generated with immunoSEQ multiplex PCR, while TCRdb's copy carries only in-frame clones and drops some. Counted here are roughly 6,000 clones, about 79% occurring once; the ten biggest clones make up roughly 3.1%. Specimen: FFPE minimally invasive lung adenocarcinoma tissue. Receptors were obtained from a person in their sixties or seventies with lung adenocarcinoma. CDR3s leave out the opening cysteine and the closing phenylalanine or tryptophan.

J | V | CDR3
TRBJ2-1 | TRBV7-6 | ASSSRGQGTNNEQF
TRBJ2-7 | TRBV5-1 | ASSLDVINPDEQY
TRBJ1-5 | TRBV27 | ASSGQSNQPQH
TRBJ2-3 | TRBV5-4 | ASSLFLLPDTQY
TRBJ1-5 | TRBV6-5 | ASSRTEDSNQPQH
TRBJ1-5 | TRBV19 | ASRETGDGQPQH
TRBJ2-1 | TRBV19 | ASRGQGPGEQF
TRBJ1-2 | TRBV28 | ASSDRGRVLGGYT
TRBJ1-2 | TRBV29-1 | SVDQEGYT
TRBJ2-5 | TRBV7-3 | ASSLSGRVQETQY
TRBJ2-7 | TRBV14 | ASSLSGGFRETYEQY
TRBJ1-5 | TRBV19 | ASTRPDSNQPQH
TRBJ1-3 | TRBV6-6 | ASSNTGGSGNTIY
TRBJ2-2 | TRBV30 | AWSSGGRDTGELF
TRBJ2-7 | TRBV28 | ASIPTRGQVRYEQY
TRBJ1-2 | TRBV30 | AWSTGPLGVGGYT
TRBJ1-3 | TRBV7-2 | ASSPVPFGNTIY
TRBJ2-4 | TRBV20-1 | SGRDDRGSY
TRBJ2-5 | TRBV30 | AWSLAIQETQY
TRBJ1-1 | TRBV7-8 | ASSPNEVNTEAF
TRBJ1-6 | TRBV30 | AFGQGWGDSPLH
TRBJ2-5 | TRBV4-2 | ASSQDQGELQTQY
TRBJ2-7 | TRBV28 | ASERGGVYEQY
TRBJ1-2 | TRBV15 | ATSRDGFGTGLHT
TRBJ1-3 | TRBV2 | ASSEGAGGNTIY
TRBJ1-6 | TRBV5-1 | ASSAGQGYSPLH
TRBJ1-3 | TRBV30 | AWTSLVRSGNTIY
TRBJ2-2 | TRBV25-1 | ASSEDLYTGELF
TRBJ1-5 | TRBV28 | ASVGDYSNQPQH
TRBJ2-1 | TRBV19 | ASRRASGGSGYEQF
TRBJ2-5 | TRBV11-3 | ASSLSPKETQY
TRBJ2-1 | TRBV6-1 | ASSEPGQGGEQF
TRBJ2-7 | TRBV7-2 | ASSHLRWEQY
TRBJ2-6 | TRBV5-5 | ASSLGGPGANVLT
TRBJ1-5 | TRBV19 | ASGPGELYSNQPQH
TRBJ1-2 | TRBV6-5 | ASSPGFNYGYT
TRBJ2-7 | TRBV5-4 | ASSGAGTGYEQY
TRBJ2-1 | TRBV7-2 | ASSLQVGANEQF
TRBJ2-3 | TRBV4-2 | ASSQEKGSRAGTDTQY
TRBJ1-2 | TRBV28 | ASSLLGTGYT
TRBJ2-3 | TRBV5-4 | ASSSISTDTQY